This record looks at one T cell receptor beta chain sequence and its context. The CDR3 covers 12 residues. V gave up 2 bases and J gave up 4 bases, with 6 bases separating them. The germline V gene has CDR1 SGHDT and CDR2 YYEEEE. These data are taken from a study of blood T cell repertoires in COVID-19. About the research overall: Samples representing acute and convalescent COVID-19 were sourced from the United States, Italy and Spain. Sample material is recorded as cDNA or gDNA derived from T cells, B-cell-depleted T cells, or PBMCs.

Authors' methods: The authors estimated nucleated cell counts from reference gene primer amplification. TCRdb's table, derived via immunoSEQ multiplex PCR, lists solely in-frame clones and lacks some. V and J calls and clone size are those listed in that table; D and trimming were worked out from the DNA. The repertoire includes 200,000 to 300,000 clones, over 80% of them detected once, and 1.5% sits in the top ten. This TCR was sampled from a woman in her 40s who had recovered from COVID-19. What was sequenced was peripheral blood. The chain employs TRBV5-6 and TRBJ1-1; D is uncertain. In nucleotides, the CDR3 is TGTGCCAGCAGCTTAACTCGCACTGAAGCTTTCTTT. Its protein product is CASSLTRTEAFF.